Listed below are T cell receptor beta chains from one sample, sequenced in a study of blood T cell repertoires in COVID-19. Repertoires were generated with immunoSEQ multiplex PCR, while TCRdb's copy carries only in-frame clones and drops some. The sample includes 55,000 to 75,000 clones, about 82% of them seen just once. Input material: peripheral blood. These receptors were collected from a man aged 45-65 years with acute or convalescent COVID-19. Each CDR3 is given with its conserved first and last residue. A D gene is named only where the DNA matches it firmly. Clone sizes are given selectively: once, few, many, or a class where the clone is expanded.

j_call | clone_size | d_call | v_call | cdr3_aa | cdr3_nt
TRBJ2-5 | NA | TRBD1 | TRBV7-2 | CASSLVGQVQETQYF | TGTGCCAGCAGCTTAGTAGGACAGGTCCAAGAGACCCAGTACTTC
TRBJ2-1 | NA | TRBD2 | TRBV24-1 | CATAGTSGRAQEQFF | TGTGCCACAGCGGGGACTAGCGGGAGGGCACAGGAGCAGTTCTTC
TRBJ1-3 | few | NA | TRBV12-5 | CASGFRQGNTIYF | TGTGCTAGTGGTTTCCGACAGGGAAACACCATATATTTT
TRBJ1-6 | NA | NA | TRBV30 | CAWSETGSSPLHF | TGTGCCTGGAGTGAGACCGGGAGTTCACCCCTCCACTTT
TRBJ2-2 | NA | NA | TRBV6-5 | CASSPFLSSELFF | TGTGCCAGCAGTCCCTTTCTCTCCAGCGAACTGTTTTTT
TRBJ2-3 | NA | NA | TRBV6-5 | CASILSQGLLNTQYF | TGTGCCAGCATTCTCTCACAGGGCCTTCTAAATACGCAGTATTTT
TRBJ1-1 | NA | NA | TRBV6-5 | CASSYLTGAEAFF | TGTGCCAGCAGTTACCTCACGGGGGCTGAAGCTTTCTTT
TRBJ2-2 | NA | NA | TRBV30 | CAWSQHGELFF | TGTGCCTGGAGCCAACACGGGGAGCTGTTTTTT
TRBJ1-1 | NA | TRBD1 | TRBV19 | CASSLGQMNTEAFF | TGTGCCAGTAGTCTGGGACAGATGAACACTGAAGCTTTCTTT
TRBJ1-6 | NA | NA | TRBV9 | CASSVDSQERSPLHF | TGTGCCAGCAGCGTAGATTCACAGGAGAGATCACCCCTCCACTTT
TRBJ2-7 | NA | TRBD1 | TRBV5-1 | CASSLGDRGGYEQYF | TGCGCCAGCAGCTTAGGGGACAGGGGTGGATACGAGCAGTACTTC
TRBJ2-7 | NA | TRBD1 | TRBV7-8 | CASSRGQGGRHF | TGTGCCAGCAGCAGGGGACAGGGGGGGCGGCACTTC
TRBJ2-5 | NA | TRBD2 | TRBV6-5 | CASSYSIGGRQETQYF | TGTGCCAGCAGTTACTCTATCGGGGGGAGGCAAGAGACCCAGTACTTC
TRBJ2-5 | few | TRBD1 | TRBV25-1 | CASSATGGETQYF | TGTGCCAGCAGTGCGACAGGGGGGGAGACCCAGTACTTC
TRBJ2-1 | NA | TRBD2 | TRBV12-5 | CASGNYPGRLSYNEQFF | TGTGCTAGTGGAAATTACCCCGGGAGGCTCTCCTACAATGAGCAGTTCTTC
TRBJ2-7 | NA | NA | TRBV18 | CASSPEAGVSYEQYF | TGTGCCAGCTCACCAGAGGCAGGGGTTAGCTACGAGCAGTACTTC
TRBJ2-1 | once | TRBD2 | TRBV7-9 | CASSSNRLAVDIVGQFF | TGTGCCAGCAGCTCAAACAGACTAGCGGTGGATATAGTAGGGCAGTTCTTC
TRBJ1-4 | NA | TRBD1 | TRBV9 | CASSASDREFEKLFF | TGTGCCAGCAGCGCCTCGGACAGGGAATTTGAAAAACTGTTTTTT
TRBJ1-2 | NA | TRBD1 | TRBV14 | CASSQDSGQGFGYGYTF | TGTGCCAGCAGCCAAGATTCAGGACAGGGCTTCGGCTATGGCTACACCTTC
TRBJ2-7 | NA | NA | TRBV6-1 | CASRQQGPMYEQYF | TGTGCCAGCAGACAACAGGGTCCTATGTACGAGCAGTACTTC
TRBJ2-3 | NA | NA | TRBV4-2 | CASSQDILDRPDTQYF | TGTGCCAGCAGCCAAGATATCCTAGATAGGCCGGATACGCAGTATTTT
TRBJ2-1 | NA | TRBD1 | TRBV10-3 | CAISELRTGANEQFF | TGTGCCATCAGTGAATTGCGGACAGGGGCCAATGAGCAGTTCTTC
TRBJ1-5 | NA | NA | TRBV12-3/TRBV12-4 | CASTRYSNQPQHF | TGTGCCAGCACCCGTTATAGCAATCAGCCCCAGCATTTT
TRBJ2-2 | NA | TRBD1 | TRBV9 | CASSVSGTGNTGELFF | TGTGCCAGCAGCGTGTCCGGGACAGGGAACACCGGGGAGCTGTTTTTT
TRBJ2-3 | NA | NA | TRBV20-1 | CSASAAGGWADTQYF | TGCAGTGCTAGTGCCGCTGGGGGGTGGGCAGATACGCAGTATTTT
TRBJ2-7 | NA | NA | TRBV9 | CASSVGSSYEQYF | TGTGCCAGCAGCGTAGGTAGCTCCTACGAGCAGTACTTC
TRBJ2-7 | NA | TRBD1 | TRBV14 | CASSQGQGPYEQYF | TGTGCCAGCAGCCAGGGACAGGGCCCCTACGAGCAGTACTTC
TRBJ1-5 | NA | NA | TRBV6-1 | CASSEARGYQPQHF | TGTGCCAGCAGTGAAGCTCGGGGGTACCAGCCCCAGCATTTT
TRBJ1-1 | NA | TRBD1 | TRBV2 | CASSFDRGGGNTEAFF | TGTGCCAGCAGTTTTGACAGGGGAGGGGGGAACACTGAAGCTTTCTTT
TRBJ2-1 | NA | NA | TRBV15 | CATSRSPGYEQFF | TGTGCCACCAGCAGATCACCGGGGTATGAGCAGTTCTTC
TRBJ2-1 | NA | NA | TRBV4-1 | CASSQEPGSSYNEQFF | TGCGCCAGCAGCCAAGAACCGGGGAGCTCCTACAATGAGCAGTTCTTC
TRBJ2-7 | NA | NA | TRBV2 | CASSRLRDYEQYF | TGTGCCAGCAGTCGACTAAGAGACTACGAGCAGTACTTC
TRBJ2-1 | few | NA | TRBV7-9 | CASSLDYRQFF | TGTGCCAGCAGCTTGGACTACAGGCAGTTCTTC
TRBJ1-2 | NA | NA | TRBV6-5 | CASSRGSASYGYTF | TGTGCCAGCAGTAGAGGCAGCGCTAGCTATGGCTACACCTTC
TRBJ1-2 | NA | NA | TRBV27 | CASSLSLGGAGEGYTF | TGTGCCAGCAGTTTATCACTTGGGGGGGCAGGGGAAGGCTACACCTTC
TRBJ2-7 | NA | NA | TRBV29-1 | CSVSQTGAYEQYF | TGCAGCGTTAGCCAAACAGGAGCCTACGAGCAGTACTTC
TRBJ1-3 | NA | TRBD1 | TRBV2 | CASSAGQGSRWASGNTIYF | TGTGCCAGCAGTGCCGGACAGGGGAGTCGTTGGGCTTCTGGAAACACCATATATTTT